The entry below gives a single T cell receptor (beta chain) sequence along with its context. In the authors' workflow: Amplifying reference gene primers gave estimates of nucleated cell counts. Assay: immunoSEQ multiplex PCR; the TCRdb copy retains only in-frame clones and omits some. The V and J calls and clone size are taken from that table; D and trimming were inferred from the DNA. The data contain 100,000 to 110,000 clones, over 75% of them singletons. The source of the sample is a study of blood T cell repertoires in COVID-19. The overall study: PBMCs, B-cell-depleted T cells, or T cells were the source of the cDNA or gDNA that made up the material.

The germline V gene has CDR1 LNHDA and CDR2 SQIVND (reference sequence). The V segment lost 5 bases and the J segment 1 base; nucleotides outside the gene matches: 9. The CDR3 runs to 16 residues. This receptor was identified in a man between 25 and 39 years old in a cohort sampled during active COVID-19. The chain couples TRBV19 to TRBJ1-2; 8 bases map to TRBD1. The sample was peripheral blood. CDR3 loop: CASSQPGQGINYGYTF. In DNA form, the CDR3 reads TGTGCCAGTAGTCAACCTGGACAGGGTATTAACTATGGCTACACCTTC.